The 23 T cell receptor beta chains below were found in one sample sequenced in a study of a mutant IDH1 vaccine in newly diagnosed glioma. No cognate antigen is known for these TCRs. Time point denoted: week 35, safety follow-up. Each dose of the vaccine consisted of 300 ug of mutant IDH1 20-mer peptide, with topical imiquimod. The data were produced by immunoSEQ multiplex PCR, yet TCRdb's version contains in-frame clones alone and is incomplete. The sample lists around 57,000 clones, around four fifths seen once, with about 4.2% in the top ten. The source material was PBMCs, sampled from a glioma patient whose treatment included an IDH1 peptide vaccine. All receptors come from a man in his thirties or forties with glioma.

The J gene is TRBJ2-6, the V gene TRBV9; no clear D gene. Between the trimmed V and J ends, which lost 5 bases and 0 bases, there was a span of 6 bases. Germline CDR1 SGDLS, CDR2 YYNGEE. The CDR3 runs to 14 residues. DNA of the CDR3: TGTGCCAGCAGTCACAGCTCTGGGGCCAACGTCCTGACTTTC. This gives the protein CASSHSSGANVLTF.

The chain employs TRBV12-5 and TRBJ1-6; D call uncertain. The germline V gene has CDR1 LGHNT and CDR2 FRNRAP. The V and J ends lost 2 bases and 4 bases respectively, with 12 bases between them. The CDR3 sequence is 16 residues long. The CDR3, as DNA: TGTGCTAGTGGTTTGATCCGGGCCTCATATAATTCACCCCTCCACTTT. Its protein product is CASGLIRASYNSPLHF.

The chain joins TRBV9 to TRBJ2-7; D is possibly TRBD1 or TRBD2 (5 bases each). The germline V and J ends were trimmed by 3 bases and 3 bases, with 10 bases remaining between them. Germline CDR1 is SGDLS and CDR2 is YYNGEE. The length of the CDR3 is 13 residues. The CDR3 nucleotides are TGTGCCAGCAGCGCGGGACCCTACTACGAGCAGTACTTC. It specifies CASSAGPYYEQYF.

The chain combines TRBV27 with TRBJ1-1, with 8 bases lining up with TRBD1. This CDR3 spans 16 amino acids. The germline CDR1 and CDR2 sequences are MNHEY and SMNVEV (reference sequence). The V gene end was trimmed by 4 bases and the J gene end by 5 bases; junction bases not matched to a gene: 12. The chain's CDR3 is CASSSSRTGIMTEAFF. CDR3 DNA: TGTGCCAGCAGTTCCTCTCGGACAGGGATTATGACTGAAGCTTTCTTT.

This chain connects TRBV18 to TRBJ2-1; D remains unclear. The CDR3 spans 14 residues. Germline V gene sequence: CDR1 KGHSH, CDR2 LQKENI. Trimming left V 0 bases short and J 11 bases short, with 14 bases between. The CDR3 sequence: CASSPPLAPRQQFF. The CDR3 coding sequence is TGTGCCAGCTCACCACCGCTTGCCCCCAGACAGCAGTTCTTC.

This chain joins TRBV6-5 and TRBJ2-7; 11 nucleotides agree with TRBD1. V gave up 7 bases and J gave up 4 bases; unmatched junction bases: 9. Looked up from germline, CDR1 is MNHEY and CDR2 is SVGAGI. The CDR3 length is 15 residues. The CDR3 nucleotides read TGTGCCAGCACCCGATACCGGGACAGGGGGTACGAGCAGTACTTC. Amino acids: CASTRYRDRGYEQYF.

V and J are TRBV6-5 and TRBJ1-2; D uncertain. V was cut by 6 bases and J by 0 bases, with 14 bases left in between. The length of the CDR3 is 15 residues. Germline assignment: CDR1 MNHEY and CDR2 SVGAGI. The CDR3 reads CASSPRWDSNYGYTF. The DNA for the CDR3 is TGTGCCAGCAGCCCCAGGTGGGATTCTAACTATGGCTACACCTTC.

This rearrangement joins TRBV5-4 to TRBJ1-1, with a possible D match to TRBD1 (5 bases). This CDR3 spans 14 amino acids. Germline lookup yields CDR1 SGHNT and CDR2 YYREEE (reference sequence). Trimming stripped 3 bases from V and 9 bases from J, with 18 bases between. The CDR3, as DNA: TGTGCCAGCAGCTCCTCCAGGGCAGGGCTTAAAGCTTTCTTT. Encoded protein: CASSSSRAGLKAFF.

The rearrangement links TRBV29-1 to TRBJ2-3, with 12 bases lining up with TRBD2. The CDR3 contains 14 residues. The germline CDR1 and CDR2 sequences are SQVTM and ANQGSEA. J was trimmed by 1 base and V by 4 bases; bases with no gene match: 0. CDR3 region: CSVGTSGGTDTQYF. The DNA of the CDR3 is TGCAGCGTTGGGACTAGCGGGGGCACAGATACGCAGTATTTT.

The chain joins TRBV6-5 to TRBJ1-2, with D hard to call. Trimming left V 4 bases short and J 5 bases short, with 8 bases between. Germline V lookup: CDR1 MNHEY, CDR2 SVGAGI. The CDR3 contains 12 residues. CDR3 bases: TGTGCCAGCAGTTTGACGGGGTATGGCTACACCTTC. Encoded protein: CASSLTGYGYTF.

Written as DNA, the CDR3 is TGTGCCAGCAGCTTAGGACTAGCGGCAACGAACACCGGGGAGCTGTTTTTT. Its translation is CASSLGLAATNTGELFF. The V call is TRBV5-6, the J call TRBJ2-2; TRBD2 aligns across 10 bases. This CDR3 region has 17 residues. V lost 2 bases, J lost 0 bases, and 4 bases stayed unmatched. CDR1 and CDR2 from the germline V gene are SGHDT and YYEEEE.

This clone was seen only a few times. This rearrangement joins TRBV4-1 to TRBJ2-4, with no clear D. Germline CDR1 and CDR2: MGHRA and YSYEKL. The V end lost 1 base, the J end lost 1 base, and 5 bases lay between the germline ends. This CDR3 is 14 amino acids long. The CDR3 sequence is CASSQADAKNIQYF. The CDR3, as DNA: TGCGCCAGCAGCCAAGCCGACGCCAAAAACATTCAGTACTTC.

V gene TRBV2 combines with J gene TRBJ2-7; D remains unclear. Germline assignment: CDR1 SNHLY and CDR2 FYNNEI. V was pared by 2 bases and J by 4 bases, with 9 bases between. The length of the CDR3 is 13 residues. The CDR3 sequence: CASSERPPYEQYF. CDR3 bases: TGTGCCAGCAGTGAACGCCCACCTTACGAGCAGTACTTC.

This rearrangement joins TRBV6-4 to TRBJ2-2, with TRBD1 matching over 7 bases. The germline gives CDR1 MRHNA, CDR2 SNTAGT. The CDR3 has 14 amino acids. Trimming removed 6 bases from V and 5 bases from J; junction bases left unmatched: 6. CDR3 residues: CASSPDRKTGELFF. The CDR3, as DNA: TGTGCCAGCAGCCCGGACAGGAAGACCGGGGAGCTGTTTTTT.

V usage is TRBV19 and J usage is TRBJ2-3, with D possibly matching TRBD1 (6 bases). The CDR3 totals 13 residues. Germline V CDR1 and CDR2: LNHDA, SQIVND (reference sequence). The V end lost 3 bases, the J end lost 7 bases, and 11 bases lay between the germline ends. CDR3 coding DNA: TGTGCCAGTAGTATGCAGGGGCAAAATACGCAGTATTTT. Its translation: CASSMQGQNTQYF.

This sequence joins TRBV6-1 and TRBJ2-7; no reliable D call. CDR1 is MNHNS, CDR2 SASEGT, per germline. V dropped 8 bases and J dropped 6 bases, with 8 bases sitting between them. This CDR3 comprises 10 residues. CDR3: CASRTVEQYF. The CDR3 DNA sequence: TGTGCCAGCCGGACGGTCGAGCAGTACTTC.

The chain links TRBV5-1 to TRBJ1-1; D is ambiguous. The CDR3 is 13 amino acids. The V gene's germline CDR1 is SGHRS and CDR2 YFSETQ. Between the trimmed V and J ends, which lost 5 bases and 7 bases, there was a span of 15 bases. CDR3 sequence reads: CASRGSQELEAFF. DNA for the CDR3: TGCGCCAGCAGGGGTAGCCAGGAACTTGAAGCTTTCTTT.

This chain links TRBV16 with TRBJ2-1; 8 bases match TRBD2. There are 15 residues in the CDR3. J gave up 10 bases and V 0 bases, and 8 bases lay outside the gene matches. Per the germline V gene, CDR1 is KGHSY and CDR2 is FQNENV. The CDR3 DNA sequence: TGTGCCAGCAGCCAATCAGGGGGACTAGGAACGGAGCAGTTCTTC. This sequence encodes CASSQSGGLGTEQFF.

This clone came up once. The chain is built from TRBV9 and TRBJ2-5; 9 positions agree with TRBD2. The DNA end favors TRBJ2-7, so the J call may be wrong. Germline V CDR1 and CDR2: SGDLS, YYNGEE. This CDR3 comprises 14 residues. The CDR3 bases are TGTGCCAGCAGCGATAGCGGGGGAGGGAACGAGCAGTACTTC. Amino acids: CASSDSGGGNEQYF.

The V call is TRBV6-1, the J call TRBJ2-7; D ambiguous. Germline CDR1 MNHNS, CDR2 SASEGT. There are 13 residues in the CDR3. Trimming removed 8 bases at V and 0 bases at J, with 11 bases between. CDR3: CASRPAVSYEQYF. CDR3 in DNA: TGTGCCAGCCGACCGGCCGTCTCCTACGAGCAGTACTTC.

J is TRBJ1-1 and V is TRBV27; D gene ambiguous. In germline, CDR1 is MNHEY, CDR2 SMNVEV (reference sequence). The V gene lost 2 bases and the J gene lost 7 bases, with 17 bases spanning the gap. The CDR3 has 15 residues. CDR3 bases: TGTGCCAGCAGTTTAGGGAGCAGGACTCTAGGTGAAGCTTTCTTT. It specifies CASSLGSRTLGEAFF.

V is TRBV4-1 and J is TRBJ2-3, with 11 bases fitting TRBD2. The V and J ends lost 0 bases and 0 bases, in that order; junction bases with no gene match: 2. The CDR3 contains 17 residues. Germline assignment: CDR1 MGHRA and CDR2 YSYEKL. The CDR3 DNA is TGCGCCAGCAGCCAAGATTCTAGCGGGGGGAGCACAGATACGCAGTATTTT. Residues: CASSQDSSGGSTDTQYF.

The rearrangement joins TRBV9 to TRBJ1-1; 8 bases agree with TRBD1. The CDR3 runs 13 residues. Trimming took 0 bases from V and 6 from J; bases not matched to a gene: 1. Germline lookup yields CDR1 SGDLS and CDR2 YYNGEE. CDR3 DNA: TGTGCCAGCAGCGTAGTGACAGGGGCTGAAGCTTTCTTT. This translates into CASSVVTGAEAFF.